The clone carrying this T cell receptor (beta chain) was observed many times. Its specificity is unknown. Original handling: In papillary thyroid cancer, a distant-metastasis classifier was built using CDR3 differences across clinicopathological groups. TCRdb reprocessed the PCR reads using MiXCR. For this entry, the V and J calls and clone size follow TCRdb and not the study's own pipeline. The repertoire consists of some 15,000 clones, with 20% to 30% occurring once and the leading ten covering roughly 12%. This sample was included in a study of metastatic and nonmetastatic thyroid tumors. The wider study: From malignant and benign thyroid patients, repertoires in blood and in tumor or nodule tissue were compared.

J was trimmed by 0 bases and V by 6 bases; bases with no gene match: 9. The CDR3 sequence is 18 residues long. CDR1 and CDR2 from the germline V gene are SNHLY and FYNNEI. Study-level results: Relative to benign nodules, malignant thyroid tumors were reportedly characterized by significantly elevated TCR beta diversity in blood and tumor.

No patient received treatment before thyroid surgery. Sequences were obtained from tumor tissue. The TCR comes from a female donor with papillary thyroid cancer or a benign thyroid nodule (not recorded which). Some clones in this sample may be carry-over from other donors' samples. The chain uses TRBV2 and TRBJ2-1; 12 nucleotides match TRBD2. DNA of the CDR3: TGTGCCAGCAGGAGGACTAGCGGGATACCGAGCTCCTACAATGAGCAGTTCTTC. Amino acid sequence: CASRRTSGIPSSYNEQFF.